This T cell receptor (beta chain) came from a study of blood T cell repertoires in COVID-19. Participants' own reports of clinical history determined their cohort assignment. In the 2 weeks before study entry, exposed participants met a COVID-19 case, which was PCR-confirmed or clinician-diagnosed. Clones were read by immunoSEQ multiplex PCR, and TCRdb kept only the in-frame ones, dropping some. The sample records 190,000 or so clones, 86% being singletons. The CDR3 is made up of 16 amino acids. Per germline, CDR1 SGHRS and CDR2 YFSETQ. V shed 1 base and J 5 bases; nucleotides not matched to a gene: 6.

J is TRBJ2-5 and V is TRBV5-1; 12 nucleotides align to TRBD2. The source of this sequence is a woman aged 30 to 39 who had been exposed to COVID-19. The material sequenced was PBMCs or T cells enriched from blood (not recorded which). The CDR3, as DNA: TGCGCCAGCAGCTTGCTAGCGGGGGGGCCGAGGGAGACCCAGTACTTC. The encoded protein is CASSLLAGGPRETQYF.